Presented here are 12 T cell receptor beta chains from one specimen sequenced in a study of post-analysis software for immune sequencing data. Carried by the TCR beta cDNA libraries were unique molecular identifiers. TCRdb itself ran the PCR reads through MiXCR, one entry per CDR3 protein. The data show approximately 440,000 distinct CDR3 sequences, around 40% seen once. These TCRs' antigens remain unknown. Regarding the study as a whole: Patients had higher frequencies than controls of four to six TRBV segments, including TRBV5-6, TRBV5-1 and TRBV20-1.

The sequenced sample consisted of blood. Receptor source: a girl aged 5-17 years with multiple sclerosis.

Only a few counts were recorded for this clonotype. The genes are TRBV5-5 and TRBJ2-2; 7 bases fit TRBD2. The CDR3 has 14 residues. Unmatched junction bases numbered 5, after V lost 4 bases and J lost 5 bases. CDR1 SGHKS and CDR2 YYEKEE come from the germline V gene (reference sequence). The CDR3 region has the DNA TGTGCCAGCAGCCCCTTGGGGGGGACCGGGGAGCTGTTTTTT. As protein: CASSPLGGTGELFF.

The gene calls are TRBV5-1 and TRBJ2-5; D unclear. The J call may be mistaken, given a closer DNA end match to TRBJ2-7. The germline CDR1 and CDR2 sequences are SGHRS and YFSETQ. This CDR3 is built from 14 residues. CDR3 sequence reads: CASSLELGSDEQYF. As DNA, the CDR3 is TGCGCCAGCAGCTTGGAGTTGGGGTCGGACGAGCAGTACTTC.

V and J are TRBV7-9 and TRBJ1-2, with TRBD1 identical over 9 bases. Germline V gene data show CDR1 as SEHNR and CDR2 as FQNEAQ (reference sequence). The CDR3 spans 16 residues. V trimming: 0 bases; J trimming: 5 bases; junction bases outside the gene matches: 7. The CDR3 reads CASSLAGTGNYYGYTF. The CDR3 region has the DNA TGTGCCAGCAGCTTAGCCGGGACAGGGAATTATTATGGCTACACCTTC.

The genes are TRBV20-1 and TRBJ1-1; tentative D call: TRBD1 (6 bases). The CDR3 extends over 12 amino acids. Trimming pared 5 bases from V and 3 bases from J, leaving 10 bases between. Germline V CDR1 and CDR2: DFQATT, SNEGSKA (reference sequence). CDR3 loop: CSAFGQYTEAFF. Here the CDR3 DNA reads TGCAGTGCTTTCGGACAGTACACTGAAGCTTTCTTT.

This chain joins TRBV7-9 and TRBJ2-7; D gene ambiguous. Germline V CDR1 and CDR2: SEHNR, FQNEAQ (reference sequence). This CDR3 has 12 amino acids. V was pared by 5 bases and J by 2 bases, with 7 bases between. The CDR3, as DNA: TGTGCCAGCAGCACCACAGCCTACGAGCAGTACTTC. As protein: CASSTTAYEQYF.

The chain recombines TRBV27 with TRBJ1-5; possible D gene TRBD1, 5 bases. Germline V gene lookup returns CDR1 MNHEY and CDR2 SMNVEV (reference sequence). Trimming shortened V by 8 bases and J by 2 bases, and 13 bases separated the two germline ends. The CDR3 is made up of 14 amino acids. Here the CDR3 reads CASGPTVGNQPQHF. The CDR3 bases are TGTGCCAGCGGGCCGACAGTGGGCAATCAGCCCCAGCATTTT.

V gene TRBV18 combines with J gene TRBJ1-5; 8 bases are a match to TRBD1. J was trimmed by 5 bases and V by 5 bases; bases with no gene match: 2. Germline CDR1 KGHSH, CDR2 LQKENI. This CDR3 is built from 13 residues. CDR3 DNA: TGTGCCAGCTCAATGGACAGGGATCAGCCCCAGCATTTT. Protein product: CASSMDRDQPQHF.

The J gene is TRBJ2-1, the V gene TRBV24-1, with D possibly being TRBD1 (5 bases). Germline V CDR1 and CDR2: KGHDR, SFDVKD. V gave up 6 bases and J gave up 10 bases, with 12 bases separating them. The length of the CDR3 is 12 residues. CDR3 DNA: TGTGCCACCAGTAAAGGGGTACTCGAGCAGTTCTTC. This sequence encodes CATSKGVLEQFF.

Details on this clonotype: The junction departs from germline at one end; a sequencing error may be responsible. This chain uses TRBV13 with TRBJ2-1, with 10 bases matching TRBD2. CDR3 length: 16 amino acids. Germline CDR1 reads PRHDT; CDR2 reads FYEKMQ (reference sequence). CDR3 sequence (DNA): TGTGCCGGCAGCCCGTTGAGGACTAGCGGATACAATGAGCAGTTCTTC. Translation gives CAGSPLRTSGYNEQFF. The complete variable domain, with remaining parts taken from reference TRBV13 and TRBJ2-1, reads AAGVIQSPRHLIKEKRETATLKCYPIPRHDTVYWYQQGPGQDPQFLISFYEKMQSDKGSIPDRFSAQQFSDYHSELNMSSLELGDSALYFCAGSPLRTSGYNEQFFGPGTRLTVL.

V gene TRBV27 combines with J gene TRBJ2-6, with TRBD1 matching 9 bases. The length of the CDR3 is 17 residues. CDR1 is MNHEY and CDR2 is SMNVEV in the germline V gene (reference sequence). The V and J ends lost 7 bases and 1 base, in that order; junction bases with no gene match: 8. CDR3 residues: CASTSGTGISGANVLTF. The CDR3 nucleotides are TGTGCCAGCACCTCCGGGACAGGGATATCTGGGGCCAACGTCCTGACTTTC. Full variable domain (outside the CDR3, taken from reference TRBV27 and TRBJ2-6): EAQVTQNPRYLITVTGKKLTVTCSQNMNHEYMSWYRQDPGLGLRQIYYSMNVEVTDKGDVPEGYKVSRKEKRNFPLILESPSPNQTSLYFCASTSGTGISGANVLTFGAGSRLTVL.

The chain joins TRBV20-1 to TRBJ1-1; TRBD1 agrees at 7 bases. The V and J ends lost 0 bases and 4 bases, in that order; junction bases with no gene match: 5. The germline V gene encodes CDR1 DFQATT and CDR2 SNEGSKA (reference sequence). This CDR3 region has 14 residues. Here the CDR3 reads CSAREGAGGTEAFF. In DNA, the CDR3 is TGCAGTGCTAGAGAGGGCGCAGGGGGCACTGAAGCTTTCTTT.

The chain uses TRBV7-8 and TRBJ1-1; no clear D. V gave up 5 bases and J gave up 4 bases, with 20 bases separating them. Germline CDR1 reads SGHVS; CDR2 reads FQNEAQ. The CDR3 contains 16 residues. CDR3 nucleotides: TGTGCCAGCAGCCCCCCTAGAATTTTCGGCGGCACTGAAGCTTTCTTT. Translating gives CASSPPRIFGGTEAFF.